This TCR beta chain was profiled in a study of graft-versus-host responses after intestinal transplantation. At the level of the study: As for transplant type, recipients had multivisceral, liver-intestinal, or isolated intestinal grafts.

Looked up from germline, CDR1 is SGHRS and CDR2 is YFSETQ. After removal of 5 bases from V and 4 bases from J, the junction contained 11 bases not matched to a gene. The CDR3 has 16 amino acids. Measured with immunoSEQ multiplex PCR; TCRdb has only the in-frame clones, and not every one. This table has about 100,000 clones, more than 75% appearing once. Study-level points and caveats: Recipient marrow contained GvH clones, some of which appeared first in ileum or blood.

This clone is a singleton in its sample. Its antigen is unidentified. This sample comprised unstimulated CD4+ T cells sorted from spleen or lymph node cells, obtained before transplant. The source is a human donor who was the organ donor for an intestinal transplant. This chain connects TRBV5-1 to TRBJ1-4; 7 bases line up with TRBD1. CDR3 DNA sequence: TGCGCCAGCAGGCCTTCTACAGGGGCTCTTAATGAAAAACTGTTTTTT. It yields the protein CASRPSTGALNEKLFF.